This T cell receptor (beta chain) was sequenced for a study of blood T cell repertoires in COVID-19. The overall study: Samples taken during acute and convalescent COVID-19 were collected in the United States, Italy and Spain. Sample material is recorded as cDNA or gDNA derived from T cells, B-cell-depleted T cells, or PBMCs.

Original handling: Researchers report that nucleated cell counts were estimated from reference gene primer amplification. Measured with immunoSEQ multiplex PCR; TCRdb has only the in-frame clones, and not every one. V, J and clone size are those of that table, while D and trimming were read from the DNA. The data hold roughly 330,000 clones, with 80% to 90% observed a single time. With V trimmed by 10 bases and J by 4 bases, 10 bases remained unmatched. Germline-derived CDR1 and CDR2 are ENHRY and SYGVKD. This CDR3 spans 13 amino acids. Patients at the Seattle site were enrolled during active infection and followed longitudinally.

What was sequenced was peripheral blood. The clonotype comes from a man aged 30-40 years with COVID-19, enrolled during active disease. The chain is built from TRBV10-3 and TRBJ2-7; 7 bases fit TRBD2. The CDR3 region is CATSVGTTYEQYF. The CDR3 region has the DNA TGTGCCACCTCGGTGGGGACTACTTACGAGCAGTACTTC.